This T cell receptor beta chain was sequenced for a study of cytomegalovirus exposure and HLA in healthy donors. This CDR3 comprises 15 residues. Per germline, CDR1 MGHDK and CDR2 SYGVNS. The V and J ends lost 0 bases and 8 bases respectively, with 14 bases between them. It was with 60 Vbeta and 13 Jbeta primers that the PCR ran. Sequenced by immunoSEQ multiplex PCR; TCRdb stores in-frame clones only, minus some. Among 93,000 or so clones, roughly four fifths were seen once, and the ten largest hold roughly 5.5%. With regard to this clone: Its specificity is not known.

Findings of the study overall: TCR beta sequences numbering roughly 16,000 were associated with HLA alleles at 0.05 false discovery rate in a later analysis.

This TCR was recovered from a woman between 18 and 30 years old in good health and CMV-seropositive. The chain couples TRBV25-1 to TRBJ1-3; D is possibly TRBD1 (5 bases). Material for sequencing was PBMCs. The CDR3 sequence is CASSEYTLAGHTIYF. CDR3 sequence (DNA): TGTGCCAGCAGTGAATATACCCTGGCGGGGCACACCATATATTTT.